The 26 T cell receptor beta chains reported below all come from one sample, sequenced in a study of cytomegalovirus exposure and HLA in healthy donors. Some clones are missing from TCRdb's copy, which holds only in-frame ones; the method was immunoSEQ multiplex PCR. The data hold roughly 59,000 clones, with 80% to 95% observed a single time. The sequencing input was PBMCs. The receptors here all came from a man between 18 and 35 years old in good health and CMV-seropositive.

This chain joins TRBV13 and TRBJ2-1; the match to TRBD1 covers 7 bases. V gave up 2 bases and J gave up 3 bases; unmatched junction bases: 4. Germline-derived CDR1 and CDR2 are PRHDT and FYEKMQ (reference sequence). CDR3 length: 15 residues. The CDR3 protein is CASSLKGAFYNEQFF. DNA for the CDR3: TGTGCCAGCAGCTTAAAGGGGGCTTTCTACAATGAGCAGTTCTTC.

The chain joins TRBV19 to TRBJ2-1; 7 positions agree with TRBD1. V was pared by 0 bases and J by 0 bases, with 11 bases of the junction left unmatched. Germline loops: CDR1 LNHDA, CDR2 SQIVND (reference sequence). This CDR3 comprises 19 residues. The CDR3 DNA sequence: TGTGCCAGTAGTATAGAAAAGGGGGCAGCGGCCATCTCCTACAATGAGCAGTTCTTC. This translates into CASSIEKGAAAISYNEQFF.

The gene calls are TRBV10-3 and TRBJ1-2; TRBD1 agrees at 9 bases. J gave up 8 bases and V 6 bases, and 10 bases lay outside the gene matches. Germline V gene data show CDR1 as ENHRY and CDR2 as SYGVKD. The CDR3 extends over 14 amino acids. CDR3 sequence reads: CAIRGDREASGYTF. The DNA of the CDR3 is TGTGCCATCAGGGGGGACAGGGAGGCGTCCGGCTACACCTTC.

The chain links TRBV29-1 to TRBJ2-7; 7 nucleotides agree with TRBD1. The CDR3 has 14 residues. Germline V gene sequence: CDR1 SQVTM, CDR2 ANQGSEA. V shed 0 bases, J shed 0 bases, and the junction held 2 bases outside the gene matches. The CDR3 here is CSVEDRGSSYEQYF. CDR3 DNA sequence: TGCAGCGTTGAAGACAGGGGGAGCTCCTACGAGCAGTACTTC.

The chain uses TRBV19 and TRBJ1-5; possibly TRBD1 for D (6 bases). CDR3 size: 15 residues. In germline, CDR1 is LNHDA, CDR2 SQIVND (reference sequence). Trimming shortened V by 4 bases and J by 0 bases, and 10 bases separated the two germline ends. CDR3 loop: CASSRTANSNQPQHF. The CDR3 nucleotides are TGTGCCAGTAGTAGGACAGCAAATAGCAATCAGCCCCAGCATTTT.

This clone was seen a single time. CDR3 sequence (DNA): TGTGCCAGCAGCGTGGTCGGACAGGGGTACACCGGGGAGCTGTTTTTT. As protein: CASSVVGQGYTGELFF. The chain uses TRBV9 and TRBJ2-2; 9 bases align to TRBD1. Per the germline V gene, CDR1 is SGDLS and CDR2 is YYNGEE. The V segment lost 2 bases and the J segment 3 bases; nucleotides outside the gene matches: 5. The CDR3 is made up of 16 amino acids.

The chain joins TRBV19 to TRBJ2-6, with D unresolved. Looked up from germline, CDR1 is LNHDA and CDR2 is SQIVND (reference sequence). The CDR3 sequence is 15 residues long. Trimming took off 3 bases at V and 4 bases at J, with 10 bases between the two ends. Written as DNA, the CDR3 is TGTGCCAGTAGTATCTTCGGGTCGGGGGCCAACGTCCTGACTTTC. Protein sequence: CASSIFGSGANVLTF.

V gene TRBV5-4 combines with J gene TRBJ2-1, with 7 bases fitting TRBD2. The CDR3 has 17 amino acids. J gave up 0 bases and V 3 bases, and 9 bases lay outside the gene matches. The V gene's germline CDR1 is SGHNT and CDR2 YYREEE (reference sequence). CDR3 residues: CASSSASGLSSYNEQFF. The CDR3 nucleotides read TGTGCCAGCAGCTCGGCTAGCGGTCTGAGCTCCTACAATGAGCAGTTCTTC.

The chain has TRBV18 and TRBJ2-5; D is perhaps TRBD1 (6 bases). V was cut by 0 bases and J by 1 base, with 15 bases left in between. The germline V gene has CDR1 KGHSH and CDR2 LQKENI. CDR3 length: 17 amino acids. In nucleotides, the CDR3 is TGTGCCAGCTCACCACCTGCTTCGACAGGAGGCCAAGAGACCCAGTACTTC. Its protein is CASSPPASTGGQETQYF.

A single count supports this clone. The chain joins TRBV28 to TRBJ1-1; D gene uncertain. Trimming took off 2 bases at V and 1 base at J, with 5 bases between the two ends. The germline V gene encodes CDR1 MDHEN and CDR2 SYDVKM. CDR3 size: 13 residues. The CDR3 region is CASSLPWNTEAFF. For the CDR3, the DNA is TGTGCCAGCAGTTTACCCTGGAACACTGAAGCTTTCTTT.

J is TRBJ1-1 and V is TRBV5-1, with 7 bases aligning to TRBD1. Per germline, CDR1 SGHRS and CDR2 YFSETQ. The CDR3 spans 15 residues. Losses at the gene ends were 4 bases for V and 2 bases for J; bases not matched to a gene: 8. This CDR3 is CASSLAGTANTEAFF. The CDR3 DNA sequence: TGCGCCAGCAGCCTGGCCGGGACAGCCAACACTGAAGCTTTCTTT.

This chain uses TRBV9 with TRBJ1-4; TRBD1 matches at 7 bases. The CDR3 loop spans 14 amino acids. Per the germline V gene, CDR1 is SGDLS and CDR2 is YYNGEE. Unmatched junction bases numbered 6, after V lost 3 bases and J lost 7 bases. The CDR3 is CASSAQGVAEKLFF. The CDR3 nucleotides read TGTGCCAGCAGCGCTCAGGGGGTTGCTGAAAAACTGTTTTTT.

This sequence joins TRBV6-6 and TRBJ2-1; D is undetermined. Trimming removed 7 bases at V and 7 bases at J, with 23 bases between. Germline V gives CDR1 MNHNY, CDR2 SVGAGI (reference sequence). This CDR3 contains 16 residues. CDR3 nucleotides: TGTGCCAGCACCTATATCCCGCGAGCTGTACGTAATGAGCAGTTCTTC. Translating it yields CASTYIPRAVRNEQFF.

For the CDR3, the DNA is TGTGCCAGCAGCTTATCCGGGACAGGTAATCAGCCCCAGCATTTT. Protein: CASSLSGTGNQPQHF. The rearrangement links TRBV14 to TRBJ1-5, with 8 bases aligning to TRBD1. Trimming took 5 bases from V and 4 from J; bases not matched to a gene: 7. The CDR3 is 15 amino acids. Germline CDR1 reads SGHDN; CDR2 reads FVKESK.

This clone was picked up one time. The chain couples TRBV6-1 to TRBJ1-1, with TRBD1 identical over 8 bases. The J segment lost 6 bases and the V segment lost 6 bases, leaving 6 bases of the junction unmatched. The CDR3 consists of 13 residues. Looked up from germline, CDR1 is MNHNS and CDR2 is SASEGT. The CDR3 loop is CASSALQGAEAFF. The CDR3 DNA reads TGTGCCAGCAGCGCCTTACAGGGGGCTGAAGCTTTCTTT.

This clone was observed a few times. The chain has TRBV7-3 and TRBJ2-7; possible D gene TRBD2, 6 bases. CDR1 and CDR2 from the germline V gene are SGHTA and FQGTGA. This CDR3 region has 14 residues. The V gene lost 5 bases and the J gene lost 2 bases, with 13 bases spanning the gap. The CDR3 nucleotides are TGTGCCAGCAGCACAAGCGGAGGGACCTACGAGCAGTACTTC. Protein sequence: CASSTSGGTYEQYF.

The chain employs TRBV6-1 and TRBJ1-5, with 10 bases fitting TRBD1. The trim removed 3 bases at V and 3 bases at J, leaving 17 bases unmatched. The CDR3 length is 20 residues. Germline CDR1 is MNHNS and CDR2 is SASEGT. The CDR3 DNA is TGTGCCAGCAGTGAGGCCTCAATTATCCGGGACAGGGGAAACAATCAGCCCCAGCATTTT. As protein: CASSEASIIRDRGNNQPQHF.

The chain carries TRBV5-6 and TRBJ1-2; D remains unclear. CDR1 SGHDT and CDR2 YYEEEE come from the germline V gene. Trimming shortened V by 1 base and J by 8 bases, and 9 bases separated the two germline ends. This CDR3 contains 12 residues. The CDR3 region is CASSLWSSGYTF. The CDR3 DNA follows: TGTGCCAGCAGCTTGTGGTCGAGCGGCTACACCTTC.

The chain uses TRBV18 and TRBJ2-7; 9 bases are shared with TRBD1. The CDR3 runs to 15 residues. V lost 3 bases and J lost 0; bases outside the gene matches: 3. Germline V CDR1 and CDR2: KGHSH, LQKENI. The DNA of the CDR3 is TGTGCCAGCTCACCTGGGACAGGGAGCTCCTACGAGCAGTACTTC. Translated: CASSPGTGSSYEQYF.

The rearrangement joins TRBV19 to TRBJ2-5; 7 bases line up with TRBD2. Germline V gene lookup returns CDR1 LNHDA and CDR2 SQIVND (reference sequence). This CDR3 spans 14 amino acids. Trimming took 6 bases from V and 5 from J; bases not matched to a gene: 9. The CDR3 region is CASRLGGIGETQYF. The CDR3 DNA reads as TGTGCCAGTAGATTGGGAGGGATCGGCGAGACCCAGTACTTC.

The V call is TRBV9, the J call TRBJ1-5, with 8 nucleotides matching TRBD1. Germline values: CDR1 SGDLS, CDR2 YYNGEE. Unmatched junction bases numbered 1, after V lost 2 bases and J lost 3 bases. The CDR3 runs to 14 residues. CDR3 amino acids: CASSVTGDNQPQHF. The CDR3 DNA is TGTGCCAGCAGCGTGACAGGGGACAATCAGCCCCAGCATTTT.

The V gene is TRBV19, the J gene TRBJ1-1; D gene unclear. V was cut by 5 bases and J by 0 bases, with 7 bases left in between. CDR3 size: 13 residues. Germline V gives CDR1 LNHDA, CDR2 SQIVND (reference sequence). CDR3 loop: CASSQALNTEAFF. The DNA of the CDR3 is TGTGCCAGTAGTCAAGCTTTGAACACTGAAGCTTTCTTT.

This chain joins TRBV7-3 and TRBJ2-7, with 9 bases aligning to TRBD2. The CDR3 spans 15 residues. After removal of 5 bases from V and 4 bases from J, the junction contained 9 bases not matched to a gene. CDR1 is SGHTA, CDR2 FQGTGA, per germline. The CDR3 sequence is CASSPLAGGPYEQYF. The CDR3 bases are TGTGCCAGCAGCCCCCTCGCGGGAGGGCCTTACGAGCAGTACTTC.

This chain connects TRBV9 to TRBJ2-7; 8 bases map to TRBD2. In germline, CDR1 is SGDLS, CDR2 YYNGEE. The J segment lost 6 bases and the V segment lost 4 bases, leaving 9 bases of the junction unmatched. CDR3 length: 14 amino acids. The CDR3 sequence is CASSQTGGGSEQYF. CDR3 sequence (DNA): TGTGCCAGCAGCCAAACCGGGGGGGGCTCCGAGCAGTACTTC.

CDR3 residues: CAWSVQGGTKTQYF. The DNA of the CDR3 is TGTGCCTGGAGTGTACAAGGTGGGACAAAGACCCAGTACTTC. This sequence joins TRBV30 and TRBJ2-5, with a weak D call TRBD1 (6 bases). CDR1 and CDR2 (germline): GTSNPN, SVGIG (reference sequence). This CDR3 is 14 amino acids long. V was pared by 0 bases and J by 6 bases, with 14 bases between.

The V gene is TRBV5-7, the J gene TRBJ2-2, with D possibly TRBD2 on 6 matching bases. Being an ORF, TRBV5-7 has a function that is uncertain. The germline V and J ends were trimmed by 1 base and 6 bases, with 16 bases remaining between them. The CDR3 spans 16 residues. Written as DNA, the CDR3 is TGTGCCAGCAGCTTGCTTTTTAACGGGAGCGCCGGGGAGCTGTTTTTT. It specifies CASSLLFNGSAGELFF.